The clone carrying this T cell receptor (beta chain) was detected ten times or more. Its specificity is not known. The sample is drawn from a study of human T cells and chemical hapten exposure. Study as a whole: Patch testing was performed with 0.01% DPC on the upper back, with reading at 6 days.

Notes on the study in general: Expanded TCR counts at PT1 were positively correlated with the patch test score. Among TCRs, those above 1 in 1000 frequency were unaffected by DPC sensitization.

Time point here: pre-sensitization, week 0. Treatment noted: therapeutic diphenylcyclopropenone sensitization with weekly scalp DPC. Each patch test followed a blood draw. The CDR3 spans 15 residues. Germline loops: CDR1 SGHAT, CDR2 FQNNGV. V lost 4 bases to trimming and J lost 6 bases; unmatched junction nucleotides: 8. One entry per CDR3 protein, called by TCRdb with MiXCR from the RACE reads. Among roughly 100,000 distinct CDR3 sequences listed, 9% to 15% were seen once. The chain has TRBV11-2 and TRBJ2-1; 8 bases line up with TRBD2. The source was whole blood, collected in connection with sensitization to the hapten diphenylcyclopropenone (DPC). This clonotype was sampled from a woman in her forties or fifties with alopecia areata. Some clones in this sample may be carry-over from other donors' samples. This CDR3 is CASSYSGTRGNEQFF. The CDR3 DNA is TGTGCCAGCAGCTATTCCGGGACTAGGGGCAATGAGCAGTTCTTC.